The sequence of this T cell receptor (beta chain) was determined in a study of T cells after yellow fever vaccination. Findings and limits, study-wide: Some clonotypes were seen in both the CD4 and the CD8 compartments. These made up a small share and likely arose from convergent recombination. Repertoires obtained by FACS sorting could include abundant clonotypes that entered as contaminants from the bulk population. Post-booster repertoires again held most primary-vaccination clones (around 95% CD4, roughly 88% CD8).

TCR cDNA was made by 5'RACE template switching, adding a universal primer site and UMIs. TCRdb analysed the 5' RACE reads with MiXCR anew, one entry per CDR3 protein. The repertoire holds approximately 510,000 distinct CDR3 sequences, 21% seen once, with roughly 16% in the top ten. Regarding this clonotype: As yet, its antigen is unknown.

Here the sequenced sample was PBMCs, taken about 21 days after the first yellow fever vaccination. This receptor was obtained from a man aged 18-30 years who received the YFV17D yellow fever vaccine.

CDR3 nucleotides: TGTGCCAGCAGCTCCCGACAGGGGGCGAATGAAAAACTGTTTTTT. It is translated as CASSSRQGANEKLFF. The chain has TRBV7-2 and TRBJ1-4; 10 bases agree with TRBD1. The CDR3 has 15 amino acids. With V trimmed by 4 bases and J by 5 bases, 4 bases remained unmatched. Germline CDR1 and CDR2: SGHTA and FQGNSA.